This is a list of T cell receptor beta chains from one sample in a study of identical twins. MiXCR, applied by TCRdb to the 5' RACE reads, yields one record per CDR3 protein. The sample lists a few hundred thousand distinct CDR3 sequences, about 12% occurring once. This same sample was also part of a study on yellow fever vaccine responses in identical twins.

Specimen: memory (CD45RO+) T cells sorted from blood. These receptors came from a woman in her late teens or twenties in good health. Both conserved end residues are part of each CDR3. A D gene is named only where the DNA matches it firmly. Some rows mark clone size as missing; the rest say once, few, many or name a class of expanded clone.

V	size	length	D	J	DNA	CDR3
TRBV6-1	few	15	TRBD2	TRBJ2-7	TGTGCCAGCAGGCCCACTAGCGGGAGCACCTACGAGCAGTACTTC	CASRPTSGSTYEQYF
TRBV21-1	many	16	-	TRBJ2-5	TGTGCCAGCAGCAAAAGCGACAGGGGGCTTCAAGAGACCCAGTACTTC	CASSKSDRGLQETQYF
TRBV10-3	many	20	TRBD2	TRBJ2-2	TGTGCCATCAGTGAGTCTCTCGGAGCGGGAGGATCTGCGCACACCGGGGAGCTGTTTTTT	CAISESLGAGGSAHTGELFF
TRBV4-2	few	16	TRBD2	TRBJ2-3	TGTGCCAGCAGCCAAGCGGCGGGGGGGCCAGAAGATACGCAGTATTTT	CASSQAAGGPEDTQYF
TRBV9	-	17	TRBD2	TRBJ2-3	TGTGCCAGCAGCGTAGACCCAGGCGGGGGGGTGAGAGATACGCAGTATTTT	CASSVDPGGGVRDTQYF
TRBV7-2	many	15	TRBD1	TRBJ2-1	TGTGCCAGCAGCTCCGCCCGGACAGGCTACAATGAGCAGTTCTTC	CASSSARTGYNEQFF
TRBV4-1	few	14	TRBD2	TRBJ2-1	TGCGCCAGCAGCCAAGAGAGGCTAGCGGGTGAGCAGTTCTTC	CASSQERLAGEQFF
TRBV18	-	16	-	TRBJ1-2	TGTGCCAGCTCACCTGAGGGAGTAACATCGGGCTATGGCTACACCTTC	CASSPEGVTSGYGYTF
TRBV11-1	few	20	TRBD1	TRBJ2-6	TGTGCCAGCAGCTCCAGATTAACCGGGACAGGGAGCTCTGGGGCCAACGTCCTGACTTTC	CASSSRLTGTGSSGANVLTF
TRBV19	-	13	-	TRBJ2-3	TGTGCCACCAAAGATCGGGACACAGATACGCAGTATTTT	CATKDRDTDTQYF
TRBV12-3/TRBV12-4	-	14	TRBD2	TRBJ2-3	TGTGCCAGCAGTTTGCCAATGGGGGGGACTAGGCAGTATTTT	CASSLPMGGTRQYF
TRBV10-3	-	13	-	TRBJ2-2	TGTGCCACTACAATTACCAACACCGGGGAGCTGTTTTTT	CATTITNTGELFF
TRBV7-8	few	16	TRBD1	TRBJ1-4	TGTGCCAGCAGCCTCCCTTCGGGACAGGGTGGTGAAAAACTGTTTTTT	CASSLPSGQGGEKLFF
TRBV20-1	-	16	TRBD2	TRBJ2-2	TGCTGTGCTAGCCCCTCTAGCGGGGCTGGCACCGGGGAGCTGTTTTTT	CCASPSSGAGTGELFF